Shown below are 10 T cell receptor beta chains from a single sample sequenced in a study of shared clonotypes between healthy human individuals. CD45RO-negative, CCR7-positively selected cells formed the naive CD8 fraction, excluding terminally differentiated effector memory CD45RA+ cells. Profiling relied on immunoSEQ multiplex PCR, and the TCRdb table lists in-frame clones only, not all of them. Here the sample spans around 2,000,000 clones, about 95% being singletons. The sample was naive CD8+ T cells sorted from blood. All receptors derive from a man younger than 30 in good health.

The V call is TRBV27, the J call TRBJ2-1, with no clear D. CDR1 is MNHEY, CDR2 SMNVEV, per germline (reference sequence). V was trimmed by 3 bases and J by 0 bases, leaving 12 bases between them. This CDR3 region has 16 residues. The CDR3 sequence is CASSFLGSSSYNEQFF. Here the CDR3 DNA reads TGTGCCAGCAGTTTCCTAGGTTCGAGCTCCTACAATGAGCAGTTCTTC.

This clone was counted only a few times. In the same sample, other DNA sequences code for this CDR3. The gene calls are TRBV19 and TRBJ2-7; no reliable D call. CDR3 length equals 13 residues. Germline CDR1 LNHDA, CDR2 SQIVND (reference sequence). Trimming cost V 3 bases and J 3 bases, with 9 bases left between them. CDR3: CASSMGPSYEQYF. The DNA of the CDR3 is TGTGCCAGTAGTATGGGCCCCAGCTACGAGCAGTACTTC.

The chain couples TRBV10-1 to TRBJ2-1, with D perhaps given as TRBD1 or TRBD2 (6 bases each). The germline V gene has CDR1 WNHNN and CDR2 SYGVQD (reference sequence). Deletions cut 5 bases from V and 4 bases from J, with 15 bases between. This CDR3 region has 15 residues. This CDR3 is CASSIVGGLYNEQFF. The CDR3 nucleotides are TGCGCCAGCAGTATCGTGGGGGGCCTATACAATGAGCAGTTCTTC.

The rearrangement links TRBV6-5 to TRBJ2-3, with unresolved D. CDR1 and CDR2 from the germline V gene are MNHEY and SVGAGI. The CDR3 sequence is 12 residues long. V was cut by 5 bases and J by 3 bases, with 6 bases left in between. CDR3 sequence reads: CASSGPTDTQYF. The CDR3 DNA sequence: TGTGCCAGCAGTGGTCCAACAGATACGCAGTATTTT.

The V call is TRBV6-1, the J call TRBJ2-7; perhaps TRBD2 as D (5 bases). CDR1 is MNHNS and CDR2 is SASEGT in the germline V gene. The CDR3 is made up of 15 amino acids. The V end lost 1 base, the J end lost 4 bases, and 14 bases lay between the germline ends. CDR3 in amino acids: CASSEGTSPGYEQYF. The CDR3 nucleotides read TGTGCCAGCAGTGAAGGCACTAGTCCCGGGTACGAGCAGTACTTC.

The chain combines TRBV4-1 with TRBJ2-3, with 9 nucleotides matching TRBD2. This CDR3 spans 14 amino acids. Germline V gene sequence: CDR1 MGHRA, CDR2 YSYEKL. V lost 6 bases and J lost 6; bases outside the gene matches: 7. The CDR3 protein is CASSPRGGADTQYF. The CDR3 bases are TGCGCCAGCAGTCCCCGCGGGGGGGCCGATACGCAGTATTTT.

The chain links TRBV7-2 to TRBJ2-7, with 11 nucleotides matching TRBD1. With 1 base clipped from V and 4 bases from J, the junction kept 12 bases outside the gene matches. The CDR3 covers 18 residues. Germline V gene lookup returns CDR1 SGHTA and CDR2 FQGNSA. The CDR3 nucleotides are TGTGCCAGCAGCTTAGTAGGCATCGGACAGGGGGCGGAATACGAGCAGTACTTC. It specifies CASSLVGIGQGAEYEQYF.

V gene TRBV9 combines with J gene TRBJ1-1; 7 bases map to TRBD1. CDR1 and CDR2 from the germline V gene are SGDLS and YYNGEE. The CDR3 length is 15 residues. Losses at the gene ends were 4 bases for V and 1 base for J; bases not matched to a gene: 7. The CDR3 is CASSPHGQANTEAFF. The CDR3 nucleotides read TGTGCCAGCAGCCCCCACGGACAGGCGAACACTGAAGCTTTCTTT. The full variable domain, in which reference TRBV9 and TRBJ1-1 provide the parts outside the CDR3, is DSGVTQTPKHLITATGQRVTLRCSPRSGDLSVYWYQQSLDQGLQFLIQYYNGEERAKGNILERFSAQQFPDLHSELNLSSLELGDSALYFCASSPHGQANTEAFFGQGTRLTVV.

CDR3 loop: CASSYNPDSGNYGYTF. The CDR3 DNA sequence: TGTGCCAGCAGTTACAATCCCGACAGTGGGAACTATGGCTACACCTTC. The rearrangement links TRBV6-5 to TRBJ1-2, with a possible D match to TRBD1 (5 bases). Trimming took 2 bases from V and 2 from J, leaving 15 bases between them. There are 16 residues in the CDR3. In germline, CDR1 is MNHEY, CDR2 SVGAGI.

Written as DNA, the CDR3 is TGTGCCAGCAGTTTAGGGAGGACAGTCTATAATTCACCCCTCCACTTT. This translates into CASSLGRTVYNSPLHF. The rearrangement joins TRBV28 to TRBJ1-6; the D gene is possibly TRBD1 (6 bases). This CDR3 spans 16 amino acids. Germline V gene data show CDR1 as MDHEN and CDR2 as SYDVKM. V was cut by 2 bases and J by 3 bases, with 11 bases left in between.